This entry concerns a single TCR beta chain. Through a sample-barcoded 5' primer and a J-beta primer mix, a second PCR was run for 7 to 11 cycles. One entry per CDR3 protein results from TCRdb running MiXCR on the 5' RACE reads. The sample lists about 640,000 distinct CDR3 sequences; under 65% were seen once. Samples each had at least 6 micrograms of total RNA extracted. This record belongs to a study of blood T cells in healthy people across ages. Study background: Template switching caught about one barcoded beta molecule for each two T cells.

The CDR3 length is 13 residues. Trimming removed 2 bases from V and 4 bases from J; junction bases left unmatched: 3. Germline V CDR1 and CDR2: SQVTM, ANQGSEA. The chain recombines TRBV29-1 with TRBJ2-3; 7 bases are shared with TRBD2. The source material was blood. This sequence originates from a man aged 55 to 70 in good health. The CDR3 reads CSVELAVSDTQYF. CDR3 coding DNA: TGCAGCGTTGAACTAGCGGTTTCAGATACGCAGTATTTT.